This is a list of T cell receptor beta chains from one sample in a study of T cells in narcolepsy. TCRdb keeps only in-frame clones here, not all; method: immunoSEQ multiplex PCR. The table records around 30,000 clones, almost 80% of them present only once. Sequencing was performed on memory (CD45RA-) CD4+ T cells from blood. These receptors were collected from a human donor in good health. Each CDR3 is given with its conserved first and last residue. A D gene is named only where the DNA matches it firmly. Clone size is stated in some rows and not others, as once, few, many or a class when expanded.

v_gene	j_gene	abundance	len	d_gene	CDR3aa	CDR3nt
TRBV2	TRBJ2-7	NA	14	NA	CASRGGVGYHEQYF	TGTGCCAGCAGGGGGGGCGTGGGGTATCACGAGCAGTACTTC
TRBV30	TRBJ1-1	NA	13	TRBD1	CAGQTGRNTEAFF	TGTGCCGGACAGACAGGGAGGAACACTGAAGCTTTCTTT
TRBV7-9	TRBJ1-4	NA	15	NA	CASSRVGQNNEKLFF	TGTGCCAGCAGCCGGGTAGGGCAGAATAATGAAAAACTGTTTTTT
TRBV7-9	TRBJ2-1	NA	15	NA	CASSLAGSGQDEQFF	TGTGCCAGCAGCTTAGCAGGGTCGGGGCAGGATGAGCAGTTCTTC
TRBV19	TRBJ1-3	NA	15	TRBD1	CASSIGTGAGNTIYF	TGTGCCAGTAGTATCGGGACAGGGGCTGGAAACACCATATATTTT
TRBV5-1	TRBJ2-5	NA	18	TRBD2	CASSLGPLGRALLETQYF	TGCGCCAGCAGCTTGGGACCTCTTGGGAGGGCCCTTTTGGAGACCCAGTACTTC
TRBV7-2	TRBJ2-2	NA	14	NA	CASSLGGWTGELFF	TGTGCCAGCAGCTTAGGAGGGTGGACCGGGGAGCTGTTTTTT
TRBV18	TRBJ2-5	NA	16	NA	CASSLLHGNPQETQYF	TGTGCCAGCTCACTTTTGCACGGGAACCCGCAAGAGACCCAGTACTTC
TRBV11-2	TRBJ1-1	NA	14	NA	CASSLDRGTSLAFF	TGTGCCAGCAGCTTAGATAGGGGGACATCTCTAGCTTTCTTT
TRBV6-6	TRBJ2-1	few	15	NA	CASSLEVGSYNEQFF	TGTGCCAGCAGTTTAGAGGTCGGCTCCTACAATGAGCAGTTCTTC
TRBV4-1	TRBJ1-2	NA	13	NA	CASSQLGLYGYTF	TGCGCCAGCAGCCAATTGGGCCTCTATGGCTACACCTTC
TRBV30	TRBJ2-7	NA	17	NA	CAWSVLSHPGKRNEQYF	TGTGCCTGGAGTGTATTAAGCCACCCCGGGAAGAGGAACGAGCAGTACTTC
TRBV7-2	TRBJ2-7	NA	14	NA	CASSLEVIRYEQYF	TGTGCCAGCAGCTTAGAAGTCATCAGGTACGAGCAGTACTTC
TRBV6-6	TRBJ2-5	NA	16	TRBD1	CASSYTGTGGQETQYF	TGTGCCAGCAGTTACACCGGGACAGGGGGACAAGAGACCCAGTACTTC
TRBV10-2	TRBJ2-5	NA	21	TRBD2	CASSGTYHQLAGGVRGETQYF	TGCGCCAGCAGTGGGACGTACCATCAACTAGCGGGAGGAGTTCGGGGGGAGACCCAGTACTTC
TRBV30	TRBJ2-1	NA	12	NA	CAWSRAYNEQFF	TGTGCCTGGAGTCGGGCCTACAATGAGCAGTTCTTC
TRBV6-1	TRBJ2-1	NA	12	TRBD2	CASRGLNNEQFF	TGTGCCAGCAGGGGACTAAACAATGAGCAGTTCTTC
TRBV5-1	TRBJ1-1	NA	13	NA	CASTPGGGKAAFF	TGCGCCAGCACCCCGGGGGGGGGCAAGGCAGCTTTCTTT
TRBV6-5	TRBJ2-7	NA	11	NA	CASSYRDEQYF	TGTGCCAGCAGTTACAGAGACGAGCAGTACTTC
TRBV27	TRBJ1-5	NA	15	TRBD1	CASKTGQGPNQPQHF	TGTGCCAGCAAAACGGGACAGGGTCCAAATCAGCCCCAGCATTTT
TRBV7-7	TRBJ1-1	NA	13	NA	CASSLSGNTEAFF	TGTGCCAGCAGCTTATCAGGGAACACTGAAGCTTTCTTT
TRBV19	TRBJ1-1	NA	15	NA	CASSILWGGNTEAFF	TGTGCCAGTAGTATCCTATGGGGAGGGAACACTGAAGCTTTCTTT
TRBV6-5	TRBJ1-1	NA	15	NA	CASSTGPRVNTEAFF	TGTGCCAGCAGTACGGGACCGAGGGTGAACACTGAAGCTTTCTTT
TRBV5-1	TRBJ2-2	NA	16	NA	CASSVAPGLSTGELFF	TGCGCCAGCAGCGTGGCACCGGGACTCTCTACCGGGGAGCTGTTTTTT
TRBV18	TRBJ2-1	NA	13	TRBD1	CASSTSDRGQPFF	TGTGCCAGCTCAACAAGCGACAGGGGTCAACCGTTCTTC
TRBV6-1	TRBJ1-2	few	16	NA	CASSETGGGRSYGYTF	TGTGCCAGCAGTGAAACGGGAGGGGGGCGCTCATATGGCTACACCTTC
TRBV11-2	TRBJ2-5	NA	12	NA	CASSTQAAGYYF	TGTGCCAGCAGTACCCAAGCGGCAGGTTACTACTTC
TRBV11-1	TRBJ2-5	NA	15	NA	CASSLAGSPGETQYF	TGTGCCAGCAGCTTAGCGGGGTCTCCGGGGGAGACCCAGTACTTC
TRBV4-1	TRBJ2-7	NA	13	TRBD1	CASSQDLGTGQIF	TGCGCCAGCAGCCAAGATTTGGGGACAGGGCAAATCTTC